This T cell receptor beta chain was retrieved from a study of vaccination and CD4 T cells after COVID-19. The V and J ends lost 3 bases and 0 bases respectively, with 8 bases between them. The CDR3 spans 14 residues. Germline values: CDR1 SNHLY, CDR2 FYNNEI. Cultured CD4+ T cells had their DNA profiled by the Oncomine TCR Beta short-read assay. Cultured CD4+ T cells yielded the extracted genomic DNA. In TCRdb, the PCR reads were re-called with MiXCR into one record per CDR3 protein. Among some 10,000 distinct CDR3 sequences listed, approximately 24% were seen once. Treatment here: roughly ten-day PBMC culture with coronavirus spike peptide pools or control peptides (ViraFEST assay). Remarks on this clonotype: The target antigen is unknown.

This clonotype originated in a human donor who had recovered from COVID-19. The material was CD4+ T cells from blood, cultured in vitro, obtained after SARS-CoV-2 vaccination. V and J are TRBV2 and TRBJ1-1, with a weak D call TRBD1 (5 bases). The CDR3 sequence is CASSDGAMNTEAFF. DNA for the CDR3: TGTGCCAGCAGTGACGGGGCGATGAACACTGAAGCTTTCTTT.